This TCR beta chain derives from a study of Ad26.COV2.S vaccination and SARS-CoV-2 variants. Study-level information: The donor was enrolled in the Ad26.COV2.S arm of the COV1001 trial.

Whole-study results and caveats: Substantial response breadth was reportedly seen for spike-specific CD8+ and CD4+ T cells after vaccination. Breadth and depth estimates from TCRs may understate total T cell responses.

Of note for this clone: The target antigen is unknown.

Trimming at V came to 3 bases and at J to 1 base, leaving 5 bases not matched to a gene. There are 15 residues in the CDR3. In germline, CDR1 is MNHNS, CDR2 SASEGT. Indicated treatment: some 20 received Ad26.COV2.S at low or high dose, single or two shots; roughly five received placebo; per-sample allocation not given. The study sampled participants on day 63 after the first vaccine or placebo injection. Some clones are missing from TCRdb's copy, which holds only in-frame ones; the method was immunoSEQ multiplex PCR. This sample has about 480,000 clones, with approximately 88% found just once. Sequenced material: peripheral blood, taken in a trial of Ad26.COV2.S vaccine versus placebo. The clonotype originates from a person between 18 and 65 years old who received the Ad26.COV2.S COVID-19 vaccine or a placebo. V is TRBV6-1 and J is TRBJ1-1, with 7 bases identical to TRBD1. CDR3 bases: TGTGCCAGCAGTGAGACAGGGATCGGGAACACTGAAGCTTTCTTT. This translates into CASSETGIGNTEAFF.